This is a list of T cell receptor beta chains from one sample in a study of blood T cell repertoires in COVID-19. Sequencing was performed with immunoSEQ multiplex PCR; in TCRdb, only in-frame clones are kept and a portion is missing. Among some 350,000 clones listed, more than 75% were seen once. The sequenced sample consisted of PBMCs or T cells enriched from blood (not recorded which). These receptors came from a woman aged 25-40 years who had recovered from COVID-19. CDR3s include the opening cysteine and the closing phenylalanine or tryptophan. The D gene is left open where the match is weak. Rows may omit the clone size; those that give it use once, few, many or a size class.

d_gene,v_gene,j_gene,abundance,CDR3nt,CDR3aa
NA,TRBV4-2,TRBJ1-1,NA,TGTGCCAGCAGCCAAGAGACATATCCGGGGAAGGCTGAAGCTTTCTTT,CASSQETYPGKAEAFF
NA,TRBV12-1,TRBJ1-4,NA,TGTGCCAGCAGCAGATCCATCAGGCCTGGTGAAAAACTGTTTTTT,CASSRSIRPGEKLFF
NA,TRBV6-5,TRBJ1-3,NA,TGTGCCAGCAGTTACCTATCCCAACTCTCTGGAAACACCATATATTTT,CASSYLSQLSGNTIYF
TRBD2,TRBV19,TRBJ2-7,NA,TGTGCCAGTAGTACTACTCCGGGACTAGCGACCTACGAGCAGTACTTC,CASSTTPGLATYEQYF
NA,TRBV18,TRBJ1-4,NA,TGTGCCAGCTCACCAAGCGGGGGGCGCTTGGAAAAACTGTTTTTT,CASSPSGGRLEKLFF
NA,TRBV24-1,TRBJ2-3,NA,TGTGCCACCAGTGACCCTACTGGCGGGATTCAGGCAGATACGCAGTATTTT,CATSDPTGGIQADTQYF
NA,TRBV4-3,TRBJ1-5,NA,TGCGCCAGCAGCCCTTTATATAGCAATCAGCCCCAGCATTTT,CASSPLYSNQPQHF
TRBD2,TRBV11-2,TRBJ2-7,few,TGTGCCAGCAGCAAGACTAGCGGTTACGAGCAGTACTTC,CASSKTSGYEQYF
NA,TRBV7-2,TRBJ2-2,NA,TGTGCCAGCAGCTTAGTGGCGGCTAGCGCGGACACCGGGGAGCTGTTTTTT,CASSLVAASADTGELFF
NA,TRBV29-1,TRBJ1-1,once,TGCAGCGTTCAAGCAACTGAAGCTTTCTTT,CSVQATEAFF
TRBD1,TRBV27,TRBJ1-1,NA,TGTGCCAGCAGACGACAGGGGGCGATTCTGTGGGGCACTGAAGCTTTCTTT,CASRRQGAILWGTEAFF
NA,TRBV6-6,TRBJ1-1,few,TGTGCCAGCAGTCGAGCTTTAGGGGCGATGAACACTGAAGCTTTCTTT,CASSRALGAMNTEAFF
NA,TRBV27,TRBJ2-7,NA,TGTGCCAGCCGACGGGGGTGCTACGAGCAGTACTTC,CASRRGCYEQYF
NA,TRBV4-1,TRBJ1-1,NA,TGCGCCAGCAGCCCGAGGGTGGGTGCGTACACTGAAGCTTTCTTT,CASSPRVGAYTEAFF
TRBD1,TRBV15,TRBJ1-2,NA,TGTGCCACCAGCAGAGATCCTGGTGACAGGGGCGATGGCTACACCTTC,CATSRDPGDRGDGYTF
TRBD1,TRBV29-1,TRBJ2-2,once,TGCAGCGTCGCCACAGGGGGCACCGGGGAGCTGTTTTTT,CSVATGGTGELFF
TRBD1,TRBV28,TRBJ1-4,NA,TGTGCCAGCAGCCATGGACAGGGCGGTGAAAAACTGTTTTTT,CASSHGQGGEKLFF
TRBD1,TRBV2,TRBJ1-3,once,TGTGCCAGCAGTGTAGGGGGCGACGGAAACACCATATATTTT,CASSVGGDGNTIYF
TRBD2,TRBV30,TRBJ2-7,NA,TGTGCCTGGAGTCCTGGGGGGGTGACCTACGAGCAGTACTTC,CAWSPGGVTYEQYF
TRBD1,TRBV6-5,TRBJ1-4,NA,TGTGCCAGCAGTAACCTGGACAGGGGAACTGAAAAACTGTTTTTT,CASSNLDRGTEKLFF
NA,TRBV10-2,TRBJ2-4,NA,TGCGCCAGCGGAGAGCCAGAGCTAGCCAAAAACATTCAGTACTTC,CASGEPELAKNIQYF
TRBD2,TRBV6-2/TRBV6-3,TRBJ2-1,NA,TGTGCCAGCAGCCTTACTAGCGGGGGGCACAACTCCCATGAGCAGTTCTTC,CASSLTSGGHNSHEQFF
NA,TRBV4-3,TRBJ2-3,NA,TGCGCCAGCAGCCAAGATGCCCCCTACGGGGGCACAGATACGCAGTATTTT,CASSQDAPYGGTDTQYF
TRBD2,TRBV7-2,TRBJ2-4,NA,TGTGCCAGCAGCTCCGGGACTAGAAACATTCAGTACTTC,CASSSGTRNIQYF
NA,TRBV13,TRBJ1-1,NA,TGTGCCAGCAGCTTAGCGGGGGGAATGGGGACTGAAGCTTTCTTT,CASSLAGGMGTEAFF
TRBD1,TRBV3-1/TRBV3-2,TRBJ1-2,NA,TGTGCCAGCAGCCAATCACCACTATACACAGGGGGCTCCATCTATGGCTACACCTTC,CASSQSPLYTGGSIYGYTF
TRBD1,TRBV9,TRBJ1-5,NA,TGTGCCAGCAGCTTAGGACAGGGTGATCGGCCCCAGCATTTT,CASSLGQGDRPQHF
TRBD2,TRBV2,TRBJ2-7,NA,TGTGCCAGCCGGGACAGCGATGGGACTAGCGGGGGCGGGGGCTACTTC,CASRDSDGTSGGGGYF
NA,TRBV5-1,TRBJ1-6,NA,TGCGCCAGCAGCTGGGGGGATGCGGGTAATTCACCCCTCCACTTT,CASSWGDAGNSPLHF
TRBD1,TRBV28,TRBJ2-7,NA,TGTGCCAGCGCGACAGGGTTACACGAGCAGTACTTC,CASATGLHEQYF
TRBD1,TRBV6-5,TRBJ1-2,few,TGTGCCAGCAGCGACTTGGGACAGGGCAACTATGGCTACACCTTC,CASSDLGQGNYGYTF
TRBD1,TRBV12-5,TRBJ2-3,NA,TGTGCTAGTGCCTCAATCCGGGACAGGAGGGATACGCAGTATTTT,CASASIRDRRDTQYF
TRBD1,TRBV19,TRBJ1-1,NA,TGTGCCAGTGCTGGGACAGTGAACACTGAAGCTTTCTTT,CASAGTVNTEAFF
TRBD2,TRBV7-2,TRBJ2-1,NA,TGTGCCAGCAGCTTAGCACCGGGACTAATATACAATGAGCAGTTCTTC,CASSLAPGLIYNEQFF
NA,TRBV6-5,TRBJ1-6,NA,TGTGCCAGCAGTCGACACTATAATTCACCCCTCCACTTT,CASSRHYNSPLHF
NA,TRBV9,TRBJ2-3,NA,TGTGCCAGCAGCGTAGGAAGGGGAAGAATCACAGATACGCAGTATTTT,CASSVGRGRITDTQYF
NA,TRBV4-2,TRBJ1-2,NA,TGTGCCAGCAGCCAAGATTCCCTTTCCTATGGCTACACCTTC,CASSQDSLSYGYTF
NA,TRBV27,TRBJ2-2,NA,TGTGCCAGCAGTCGGGGGACCGGGGAGCTGTTTTTT,CASSRGTGELFF
TRBD2,TRBV3-1/TRBV3-2,TRBJ2-3,NA,TGTGCCAGCAGCCTCCGGGTAGCGGGGGGCACAGATACGCAGTATTTT,CASSLRVAGGTDTQYF
NA,TRBV7-2,TRBJ1-2,NA,TGTGCCAGCAGCTTAGACAGGGATCGAGGCTACACCTTC,CASSLDRDRGYTF
NA,TRBV6-2/TRBV6-3,TRBJ1-1,NA,TGTGCCAGCAGTCAATTAGGGGCCTCAGCTTTCTTT,CASSQLGASAFF
NA,TRBV19,TRBJ2-7,NA,TGTGCCAGTAGTATGATTTCAGGAAACTACGAGCAGTACTTC,CASSMISGNYEQYF
TRBD2,TRBV19,TRBJ2-7,NA,TGTGCCAGTGGGACTAGCGGGGGACCCTACGAGCAGTACTTC,CASGTSGGPYEQYF
TRBD2,TRBV7-2,TRBJ2-1,NA,TGTGCCAGCAGCTTAGGGCTAGCGGGGGTCAATGAGCAGTTCTTC,CASSLGLAGVNEQFF
NA,TRBV5-6,TRBJ1-2,NA,TGTGCCAGCAGCTTGTTGGTTGAGGATGGCTACACCTTC,CASSLLVEDGYTF